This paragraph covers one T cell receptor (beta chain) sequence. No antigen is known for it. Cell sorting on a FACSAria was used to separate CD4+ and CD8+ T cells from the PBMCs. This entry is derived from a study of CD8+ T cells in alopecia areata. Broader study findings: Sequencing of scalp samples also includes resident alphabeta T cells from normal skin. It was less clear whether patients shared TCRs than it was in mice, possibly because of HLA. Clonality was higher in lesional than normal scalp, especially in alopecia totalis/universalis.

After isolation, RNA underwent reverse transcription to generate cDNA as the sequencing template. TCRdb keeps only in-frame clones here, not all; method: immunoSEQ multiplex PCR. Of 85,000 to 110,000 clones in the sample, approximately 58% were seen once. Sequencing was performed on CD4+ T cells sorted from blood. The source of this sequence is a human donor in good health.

CDR3 DNA sequence: TGTGCCAGCAGCTTAGCGCCCCCCAGCAAAGAGCAGTACTTC. It yields the protein CASSLAPPSKEQYF. The V and J genes are TRBV7-2 and TRBJ2-7; D not certain. The CDR3 is 14 residues long. V was trimmed by 0 bases and J by 7 bases, leaving 13 bases between them. In germline, CDR1 is SGHTA, CDR2 FQGNSA. The full variable domain, with the rest looked up from reference TRBV7-2 and TRBJ2-7, is GAGVSQSPSNKVTEKGKDVELRCDPISGHTALYWYRQSLGQGLEFLIYFQGNSAPDKSGLPSDRFSAERTGGSVSTLTIQRTQQEDSAVYLCASSLAPPSKEQYFGPGTRLTVT.